This record concerns one TCR beta chain sequence. Its specificity is unknown. Investigators reverse transcribed all isolated RNA, so they sequenced expressed TCRB transcripts. The repertoire was sequenced with immunoSEQ multiplex PCR; TCRdb's copy has only in-frame clones and lacks some. The table lists about 320,000 clones, 14% of them singletons. Germline-derived CDR1 and CDR2 are SNHLY and FYNNEI. V lost 8 bases to trimming and J lost 4 bases, with 14 bases between them. The CDR3 extends over 13 amino acids. These data belong to a study of beta chain features in type 1 diabetes. Whole-study results and caveats: All four CD4+ subsets from Type 1 diabetes patients carried moderately but significantly shorter TCRB CDR3s. PCR might show a preference for shorter templates, equally across patients and controls.

The chain combines TRBV2 with TRBJ2-5; D may be TRBD1 or TRBD2 (6 bases each). The sample consisted of central memory CD4+ T cells from blood. This clonotype was sampled from a man aged 25 to 45 in good health. CDR3 sequence: CASGGQRGETQYF. The CDR3 nucleotides are TGTGCCAGCGGGGGGCAGAGAGGAGAGACCCAGTACTTC.